This entry lists 30 T cell receptor beta chains sequenced from one sample in a study of cytomegalovirus exposure and HLA in healthy donors. Both 60 Vbeta primers and 13 Jbeta primers went into the PCR. Measured with immunoSEQ multiplex PCR; TCRdb has only the in-frame clones, and not every one. The sample has about 93,000 clones, nearly 80% seen once. The material sequenced was PBMCs. The receptors shown here come from a woman aged 40-49 years in good health and CMV-seronegative.

The chain couples TRBV11-2 to TRBJ2-7, with 11 bases matching TRBD2. Germline V CDR1 and CDR2: SGHAT, FQNNGV. The CDR3 runs to 16 residues. V shed 4 bases and J 4 bases; nucleotides not matched to a gene: 9. CDR3 DNA: TGTGCCAGCAGCTCCGGGGCGACTAGCGGGGCGTACGAGCAGTACTTC. It codes for CASSSGATSGAYEQYF. Using reference TRBV11-2 and TRBJ2-7 for the parts outside the CDR3, the full variable domain is EAGVAQSPRYKIIEKRQSVAFWCNPISGHATLYWYQQILGQGPKLLIQFQNNGVVDDSQLPKDRFSAERLKGVDSTLKIQPAKLEDSAVYLCASSSGATSGAYEQYFGPGTRLTVT.

The rearrangement joins TRBV7-3 to TRBJ2-5; 13 positions match TRBD2. The germline V gene encodes CDR1 SGHTA and CDR2 FQGTGA. There are 15 residues in the CDR3. The trim removed 5 bases at V and 6 bases at J, leaving 6 bases unmatched. In DNA, the CDR3 is TGTGCCAGCAGCCAAGGACTAGCGGGAGTTCAGACCCAGTACTTC. This gives the protein CASSQGLAGVQTQYF.

This rearrangement joins TRBV19 to TRBJ1-4; 9 nucleotides agree with TRBD1. CDR1 LNHDA and CDR2 SQIVND come from the germline V gene (reference sequence). This CDR3 spans 15 amino acids. V shed 5 bases, J shed 6 bases, and the junction held 7 bases outside the gene matches. The CDR3 region has the DNA TGTGCCAGTAGTCTCCCGGGACAGGGATATGAAAAACTGTTTTTT. Its protein product is CASSLPGQGYEKLFF. The full variable domain, completed using reference TRBV19 and TRBJ1-4, is DGGITQSPKYLFRKEGQNVTLSCEQNLNHDAMYWYRQDPGQGLRLIYYSQIVNDFQKGDIAEGYSVSREKKESFPLTVTSAQKNPTAFYLCASSLPGQGYEKLFFGSGTQLSVL.

This clone has a handful of counts. This chain links TRBV5-1 with TRBJ1-2; TRBD1 is a possible D gene (5 bases). The CDR3 loop spans 14 amino acids. The germline V and J ends were trimmed by 2 bases and 8 bases, with 16 bases remaining between them. The V gene's germline CDR1 is SGHRS and CDR2 YFSETQ. In DNA, the CDR3 is TGCGCCAGCAGCTTAACAGAGAGAAGGGGAGGCTACACCTTC. Protein product: CASSLTERRGGYTF.

The V call is TRBV28, the J call TRBJ2-7; 8 bases are shared with TRBD1. The germline gives CDR1 MDHEN, CDR2 SYDVKM. V shed 5 bases, J shed 4 bases, and the junction held 4 bases outside the gene matches. The CDR3 length is 13 residues. The CDR3 DNA follows: TGTGCCAGCAGTCAGGGGGCGGAATACGAGCAGTACTTC. This translates into CASSQGAEYEQYF.

V and J are TRBV7-9 and TRBJ1-4; maybe TRBD1 (5 bases). V was clipped by 3 bases and J by 6 bases, with 11 bases between them. Looked up from germline, CDR1 is SEHNR and CDR2 is FQNEAQ (reference sequence). The CDR3 is made up of 14 amino acids. DNA of the CDR3: TGTGCCAGCAGCTTGCGGCAGGGCCATGAAAAACTGTTTTTT. Its protein is CASSLRQGHEKLFF.

The rearrangement joins TRBV15 to TRBJ2-1; 11 positions match TRBD2. CDR3 size: 18 residues. Germline CDR1 LNHNV, CDR2 YYDKDF (reference sequence). After removal of 1 base from V and 3 bases from J, the junction contained 8 bases not matched to a gene. For the CDR3, the DNA is TGTGCCACCAGCAGAGGCTTCTCGGGACTAGCGGTCTACAATGAGCAGTTCTTC. It encodes CATSRGFSGLAVYNEQFF.

This clone came up once. The chain carries TRBV15 and TRBJ2-2, with 7 bases identical to TRBD2. CDR3 length: 16 amino acids. Losses at the gene ends were 3 bases for V and 2 bases for J; bases not matched to a gene: 6. CDR1 and CDR2 from the germline V gene are LNHNV and YYDKDF (reference sequence). CDR3 coding DNA: TGTGCCACCAGCAGGGACCCGGGGGGTAACACCGGGGAGCTGTTTTTT. Translating it yields CATSRDPGGNTGELFF.

The V and J genes are TRBV6-6 and TRBJ2-3, with 7 bases that match TRBD2. This CDR3 is built from 16 residues. V was pared by 5 bases and J by 0 bases, with 8 bases of the junction left unmatched. Germline loops: CDR1 MNHNY, CDR2 SVGAGI (reference sequence). CDR3: CASSNPGGRSTDTQYF. The DNA of the CDR3 is TGTGCCAGCAGTAACCCGGGAGGACGAAGCACAGATACGCAGTATTTT.

The chain is built from TRBV5-4 and TRBJ2-7; 9 nucleotides align to TRBD1. In germline, CDR1 is SGHNT, CDR2 YYREEE (reference sequence). Trimming took 4 bases from V and 2 from J; bases not matched to a gene: 4. The CDR3 extends over 14 amino acids. CDR3 sequence reads: CASSPDRGPYEQYF. The DNA of the CDR3 is TGTGCCAGCAGCCCGGACAGGGGACCCTACGAGCAGTACTTC.

The chain recombines TRBV15 with TRBJ1-2; TRBD1 agrees at 12 bases. Unmatched junction bases numbered 11, after V lost 5 bases and J lost 4 bases. Germline loops: CDR1 LNHNV, CDR2 YYDKDF (reference sequence). The CDR3 runs to 17 residues. The CDR3 loop reads CATSEPSGTGGGYGYTF. CDR3 DNA sequence: TGTGCCACCAGCGAACCCTCCGGGACAGGGGGCGGCTATGGCTACACCTTC.

The chain employs TRBV9 and TRBJ1-4; 8 bases are a match to TRBD1. Germline CDR1 is SGDLS and CDR2 is YYNGEE. CDR3 length: 17 amino acids. V trimming: 4 bases; J trimming: 8 bases; junction bases outside the gene matches: 16. CDR3 in amino acids: CASSPLPGQGLREKLFF. CDR3 bases: TGTGCCAGCAGCCCCCTCCCCGGACAGGGTCTGCGAGAAAAACTGTTTTTT.

This clone came up a few times. CDR3 bases: TGTGCCAGCAGTCAGACAGGGAACCTTCTCTCTGGGGCCAACGTCCTGACTTTC. Amino acid sequence: CASSQTGNLLSGANVLTF. The chain recombines TRBV28 with TRBJ2-6; 7 bases line up with TRBD1. The germline CDR1 and CDR2 sequences are MDHEN and SYDVKM. The CDR3 has 18 amino acids. V lost 5 bases to trimming and J lost 0 bases; unmatched junction nucleotides: 10.

This rearrangement joins TRBV9 to TRBJ2-7, with a tentative D call TRBD1 (6 bases). CDR1 and CDR2 from the germline V gene are SGDLS and YYNGEE. Trimming removed 0 bases from V and 0 bases from J, with 19 bases in between. The CDR3 runs to 18 residues. The CDR3 loop reads CASSVGPNTGSISYEQYF. The CDR3, as DNA: TGTGCCAGCAGCGTAGGCCCTAATACAGGGTCGATCTCCTACGAGCAGTACTTC.

The V gene is TRBV9, the J gene TRBJ2-2; D possibly corresponds to TRBD2 (5 bases). CDR3 length equals 14 residues. Between the trimmed V and J ends, which lost 6 bases and 7 bases, there was a span of 16 bases. Germline V CDR1 and CDR2: SGDLS, YYNGEE. CDR3 nucleotides: TGTGCCAGCAACACCGGGATCCGGGGCGGGGAGCTGTTTTTT. Its protein product is CASNTGIRGGELFF. The full variable domain, its missing parts supplied by reference TRBV9 and TRBJ2-2, is DSGVTQTPKHLITATGQRVTLRCSPRSGDLSVYWYQQSLDQGLQFLIQYYNGEERAKGNILERFSAQQFPDLHSELNLSSLELGDSALYFCASNTGIRGGELFFGEGSRLTVL.

V usage is TRBV30 and J usage is TRBJ1-1, with D possibly TRBD1 on 6 matching bases. The germline gives CDR1 GTSNPN, CDR2 SVGIG (reference sequence). Trimming took off 3 bases at V and 1 base at J, with 21 bases between the two ends. This CDR3 is 17 amino acids long. CDR3 in DNA: TGTGCCTGGAGCGGGGACACAGAAAATGCCGAGAACACTGAAGCTTTCTTT. It translates to CAWSGDTENAENTEAFF.

In this sample, this clone turned up once. V gene TRBV27 combines with J gene TRBJ1-1; D uncertain. Trimming cost V 4 bases and J 0 bases, with 9 bases left between them. This CDR3 comprises 14 residues. From germline, CDR1 is MNHEY and CDR2 SMNVEV (reference sequence). DNA for the CDR3: TGTGCCAGCAGTTCGGGATTGATGAACACTGAAGCTTTCTTT. Protein sequence: CASSSGLMNTEAFF.

The chain recombines TRBV28 with TRBJ2-7, with D tentatively TRBD2 (6 bases). Germline loops: CDR1 MDHEN, CDR2 SYDVKM. This CDR3 has 14 amino acids. Trimming shortened V by 7 bases and J by 5 bases, and 18 bases separated the two germline ends. The CDR3 sequence is CASIPGLVRNEQYF. The CDR3 DNA is TGTGCCAGCATCCCGGGACTGGTTCGAAACGAGCAGTACTTC.

The chain recombines TRBV4-1 with TRBJ2-5; 12 bases align to TRBD2. The J call may be wrong; the DNA end is better matched by TRBJ2-7. CDR3 size: 17 residues. The V gene's germline CDR1 is MGHRA and CDR2 YSYEKL. CDR3 DNA sequence: TGCGCCAGCAGCCAAGATTGGGCTAGCGGGAGGGTAAACGAGCAGTACTTC. Its protein is CASSQDWASGRVNEQYF.

The chain carries TRBV11-2 and TRBJ2-1, with D possibly TRBD1 on 5 matching bases. This CDR3 comprises 13 residues. Trimming removed 1 base from V and 9 bases from J, with 10 bases in between. The germline V gene has CDR1 SGHAT and CDR2 FQNNGV. The CDR3 DNA is TGTGCCAGCAGCTTAGTGGGGCCTGGTGAGCAGTTCTTC. Translating gives CASSLVGPGEQFF. Full variable domain (remainder filled in from reference TRBV11-2 and TRBJ2-1): EAGVAQSPRYKIIEKRQSVAFWCNPISGHATLYWYQQILGQGPKLLIQFQNNGVVDDSQLPKDRFSAERLKGVDSTLKIQPAKLEDSAVYLCASSLVGPGEQFFGPGTRLTVL.

The J gene is TRBJ1-4, the V gene TRBV4-2; possible D gene TRBD1, 5 bases. The CDR3 totals 15 residues. Per the germline V gene, CDR1 is LGHNA and CDR2 is YNFKEQ. The V and J ends lost 0 bases and 6 bases respectively, with 11 bases between them. CDR3 in amino acids: CASSQDPQGDEKLFF. In nucleotides, the CDR3 is TGTGCCAGCAGCCAAGATCCCCAGGGTGATGAAAAACTGTTTTTT.

Written as DNA, the CDR3 is TGTGCCAGCAGCTTACCGGGACTAGCGGGTTACAATGAGCAGTTCTTC. Translated, it gives CASSLPGLAGYNEQFF. The chain links TRBV11-2 to TRBJ2-1; 12 bases are shared with TRBD2. The CDR3 sequence is 16 residues long. V gave up 2 bases and J gave up 4 bases; unmatched junction bases: 3. CDR1 is SGHAT and CDR2 is FQNNGV in the germline V gene.

This clone was counted a few times. The rearrangement links TRBV7-3 to TRBJ2-2; unclear D gene. Germline loops: CDR1 SGHTA, CDR2 FQGTGA. V lost 1 base to trimming and J lost 3 bases, with 6 bases between them. The CDR3 contains 14 residues. DNA for the CDR3: TGTGCCAGCAGCTTAATCCCGGACACCGGGGAGCTGTTTTTT. This sequence encodes CASSLIPDTGELFF.

In DNA, the CDR3 is TGTGCCTGGAGTAACAGGGGCGGGTCGCGTTACGAGCAGTACTTC. It translates to CAWSNRGGSRYEQYF. V is TRBV30 and J is TRBJ2-7; 7 nucleotides agree with TRBD1. The trim removed 2 bases at V and 4 bases at J, leaving 11 bases unmatched. The CDR3 sequence is 15 residues long. Germline V CDR1 and CDR2: GTSNPN, SVGIG (reference sequence). Based on the CDR3 plus reference TRBV30 and TRBJ2-7, the full variable domain is SQTIHQWPATLVQPVGSPLSLECTVEGTSNPNLYWYRQAAGRGLQLLFYSVGIGQISSEVPQNLSASRPQDRQFILSSKKLLLSDSGFYLCAWSNRGGSRYEQYFGPGTRLTVT.

V and J are TRBV7-3 and TRBJ2-1; 9 bases agree with TRBD2. The CDR3 spans 15 residues. Germline V gives CDR1 SGHTA, CDR2 FQGTGA. Trimming at V came to 5 bases and at J to 3 bases, leaving 5 bases not matched to a gene. CDR3 in DNA: TGTGCCAGCAGCCCCAAAGCGGGGGGCTACAATGAGCAGTTCTTC. Encoded protein: CASSPKAGGYNEQFF.

This chain uses TRBV7-7 with TRBJ2-1, with TRBD2 identical over 8 bases. Germline CDR1 is SSHAT and CDR2 is FNYEAQ (reference sequence). This CDR3 region has 15 residues. The trim removed 5 bases at V and 6 bases at J, leaving 9 bases unmatched. In DNA form, the CDR3 reads TGTGCCAGCAGCCTTGGTGCGGGAGGTAGCAATGAGCAGTTCTTC. Amino acid sequence: CASSLGAGGSNEQFF.

The genes are TRBV9 and TRBJ2-6; 8 bases fit TRBD1. The CDR3 spans 17 residues. CDR1 is SGDLS and CDR2 is YYNGEE in the germline V gene. V shed 6 bases and J 0 bases; nucleotides not matched to a gene: 8. The CDR3 DNA is TGTGCCAGCACCGCGACAGGGGCCGTCTCTGGGGCCAACGTCCTGACTTTC. This gives the protein CASTATGAVSGANVLTF.

The chain couples TRBV4-2 to TRBJ2-7; 8 positions match TRBD1. With 0 bases clipped from V and 4 bases from J, the junction kept 8 bases outside the gene matches. The CDR3 runs to 16 residues. Germline V CDR1 and CDR2: LGHNA, YNFKEQ. CDR3 sequence reads: CASSQEWDRRTYEQYF. As DNA, the CDR3 is TGTGCCAGCAGCCAAGAGTGGGACAGGAGAACTTACGAGCAGTACTTC.

About this clone: Its ends do not fully match the called genes, so a read error is possible. The identical CDR3 is also encoded by other nucleotide sequences in the sample. This sequence joins TRBV5-6 and TRBJ1-1; 7 bases match TRBD1. This CDR3 has 14 residues. Germline V CDR1 and CDR2: SGHDT, YYEEEE. The CDR3 bases are TGTGCCAGTAGCTTGGTGAGGGGGCTGGGTGAAGCTTTCTTT. Its translation is CASSLVRGLGEAFF.

This chain joins TRBV6-5 and TRBJ2-7, with 9 nucleotides matching TRBD1. This CDR3 is 14 amino acids long. Germline values: CDR1 MNHEY, CDR2 SVGAGI. Unmatched junction bases numbered 6, after V lost 7 bases and J lost 2 bases. The CDR3 sequence: CASTTGTGTYEQYF. The CDR3 DNA reads as TGTGCCAGCACCACCGGGACAGGGACCTACGAGCAGTACTTC.